These 32 T cell receptor beta chains originate from one sample sequenced in a study of OX40 agonist ivuxolimab in advanced cancers. The method was immunoSEQ multiplex PCR; TCRdb's version includes in-frame clones alone and lacks a portion of them. The sample lists about 17,000 clones, about four fifths occurring once. The specimen comprised CD4+ or CD8+ T cells sorted from blood, sampled in a trial of the OX40 agonist ivuxolimab. The receptors derive from an adult with an advanced solid tumor such as melanoma, head and neck, liver or kidney cancer.

The rearrangement joins TRBV27 to TRBJ2-2; 11 nucleotides match TRBD1. The trim removed 4 bases at V and 7 bases at J, leaving 11 bases unmatched. CDR1 is MNHEY, CDR2 SMNVEV, per germline (reference sequence). The CDR3 sequence is 17 residues long. CDR3 amino acids: CASSSQFPGQGVGELFF. CDR3 DNA: TGTGCCAGCAGTTCTCAATTCCCGGGACAGGGGGTCGGGGAGCTGTTTTTT.

This clone was recorded a few times. V gene TRBV30 combines with J gene TRBJ2-5, with D hard to call. This CDR3 comprises 12 residues. Germline V gene lookup returns CDR1 GTSNPN and CDR2 SVGIG (reference sequence). V was trimmed by 1 base and J by 2 bases, leaving 5 bases between them. In DNA form, the CDR3 reads TGTGCCTGGAGTGAGGCGCAAGAGACCCAGTACTTC. Translating gives CAWSEAQETQYF.

The chain couples TRBV5-4 to TRBJ1-1; D perhaps matches TRBD1 (5 bases). Germline CDR1 is SGHNT and CDR2 is YYREEE (reference sequence). V was clipped by 2 bases and J by 5 bases, with 7 bases between them. The CDR3 consists of 12 residues. In DNA form, the CDR3 reads TGTGCCAGCAGCTTCGGGGGGACTGAAGCTTTCTTT. It translates to CASSFGGTEAFF.

Comment on this clone: One end of the junction varies from germline; a read error may be responsible. J is TRBJ2-3 and V is TRBV7-7; a possible D gene is TRBD2 (7 bases). CDR1 is SSHAT, CDR2 FNYEAQ, per germline (reference sequence). This CDR3 has 15 residues. CDR3 coding DNA: TGTGCTAGCAGCTTATACGTGGGGGGGCCAGATACGCAGTATTTT. Protein sequence: CASSLYVGGPDTQYF.

This chain links TRBV5-6 with TRBJ1-2, with D perhaps matching TRBD1 (5 bases). This CDR3 comprises 13 residues. The germline CDR1 and CDR2 sequences are SGHDT and YYEEEE. Between the trimmed V and J ends, which lost 1 base and 8 bases, there was a span of 12 bases. The CDR3: CASSLTVTDGYTF. CDR3 in DNA: TGTGCCAGCAGCTTGACCGTGACAGACGGCTACACCTTC. Using reference TRBV5-6 and TRBJ1-2 for the parts outside the CDR3, the full variable domain is DAGVTQSPTHLIKTRGQQVTLRCSPKSGHDTVSWYQQALGQGPQFIFQYYEEEERQRGNFPDRFSGHQFPNYSSELNVNALLLGDSALYLCASSLTVTDGYTFGSGTRLTVV.

V usage is TRBV30 and J usage is TRBJ2-7; TRBD1 might be the D (6 bases). Trimming left V 4 bases short and J 3 bases short, with 13 bases between. CDR3 size: 13 residues. Germline loops: CDR1 GTSNPN, CDR2 SVGIG (reference sequence). The CDR3 DNA reads TGTGCCTGGACCGGGACACCCGACTACGAGCAGTACTTC. Protein product: CAWTGTPDYEQYF.

V usage is TRBV6-6 and J usage is TRBJ1-5; 7 bases are shared with TRBD1. The germline V gene encodes CDR1 MNHNY and CDR2 SVGAGI (reference sequence). This CDR3 has 15 amino acids. The V gene end was trimmed by 7 bases and the J gene end by 3 bases; junction bases not matched to a gene: 9. The CDR3 protein is CASTRTGVSNQPQHF. The CDR3 coding sequence is TGTGCCAGCACCCGAACAGGGGTATCCAATCAGCCCCAGCATTTT.

J is TRBJ1-2 and V is TRBV13; D call uncertain. Looked up from germline, CDR1 is PRHDT and CDR2 is FYEKMQ (reference sequence). The CDR3 is made up of 16 amino acids. The V gene lost 1 base and the J gene lost 0 bases, with 12 bases spanning the gap. The CDR3 region is CASSLAQDGANYGYTF. DNA for the CDR3: TGTGCCAGCAGCTTAGCCCAGGACGGGGCTAACTATGGCTACACCTTC.

Only a few counts were recorded for this clone. J is TRBJ2-7 and V is TRBV27; D may be TRBD1 (5 bases). V lost 3 bases and J lost 2, with 11 bases in between. The CDR3 totals 14 residues. Germline assignment: CDR1 MNHEY and CDR2 SMNVEV (reference sequence). DNA of the CDR3: TGTGCCAGCAGTTTGAAAGGCAGGGCCTACGAGCAGTACTTC. It is translated as CASSLKGRAYEQYF.

CDR3 loop: CASSLGSASGNTIYF. Here the CDR3 DNA reads TGTGCCAGCAGCTTAGGATCGGCCTCTGGAAACACCATATATTTT. The V and J genes are TRBV7-8 and TRBJ1-3; D gene ambiguous. The germline V and J ends were trimmed by 1 base and 0 bases, with 7 bases remaining between them. There are 15 residues in the CDR3. CDR1 is SGHVS and CDR2 is FQNEAQ in the germline V gene.

This clone has a single count. J is TRBJ1-2 and V is TRBV11-2, with 8 positions matching TRBD1. Trimming took 9 bases from V and 8 from J; bases not matched to a gene: 8. In germline, CDR1 is SGHAT, CDR2 FQNNGV. The CDR3 is made up of 12 amino acids. CDR3 loop: CASHDRGGGYTF. In nucleotides, the CDR3 is TGTGCCAGTCACGACAGGGGTGGCGGCTACACCTTC.

The V gene is TRBV30, the J gene TRBJ2-7; TRBD1 might be the D (6 bases). CDR1 and CDR2 from the germline V gene are GTSNPN and SVGIG (reference sequence). Trimming cost V 3 bases and J 6 bases, with 12 bases left between them. This CDR3 spans 12 amino acids. Here the CDR3 reads CAWRDQGFEQYF. The CDR3 DNA reads as TGTGCCTGGAGAGACCAGGGGTTCGAGCAGTACTTC.

The V gene is TRBV27, the J gene TRBJ2-2; D unclear. This CDR3 is built from 13 residues. The germline V gene encodes CDR1 MNHEY and CDR2 SMNVEV (reference sequence). Trimming stripped 5 bases from V and 6 bases from J, with 10 bases between. The CDR3 protein is CASSPWTAGELFF. The DNA of the CDR3 is TGTGCCAGCAGTCCTTGGACCGCCGGGGAGCTGTTTTTT.

The V call is TRBV27, the J call TRBJ2-3; perhaps TRBD2 as D (6 bases). The length of the CDR3 is 18 residues. Germline CDR1 and CDR2: MNHEY and SMNVEV (reference sequence). V dropped 6 bases and J dropped 0 bases, with 22 bases sitting between them. The DNA for the CDR3 is TGTGCCAGCAGGGGGGGAGAGGCCGACTTGGCTAGCACAGATACGCAGTATTTT. It translates to CASRGGEADLASTDTQYF.

The rearrangement links TRBV4-2 to TRBJ2-1, with D perhaps being TRBD1 or TRBD2 (6 bases each). Germline CDR1 LGHNA, CDR2 YNFKEQ. The CDR3 length is 15 residues. Trimming pared 2 bases from V and 1 base from J, leaving 9 bases between. This chain's CDR3 is CASSQRGGSYNEQFF. The CDR3 coding sequence is TGTGCCAGCAGCCAACGAGGGGGGTCCTACAATGAGCAGTTCTTC.

The chain uses TRBV18 and TRBJ2-3; no reliable D call. This CDR3 contains 13 residues. Trimming pared 4 bases from V and 5 bases from J, leaving 10 bases between. Germline V CDR1 and CDR2: KGHSH, LQKENI. In DNA, the CDR3 is TGTGCCAGCTCACTGCAATCCGGAGATACGCAGTATTTT. Amino acids: CASSLQSGDTQYF.

This chain links TRBV5-6 with TRBJ1-1; D remains unclear. CDR1 and CDR2 (germline): SGHDT, YYEEEE. The length of the CDR3 is 16 residues. V dropped 4 bases and J dropped 0 bases, with 16 bases sitting between them. The CDR3: CASSKLPQRMNTEAFF. In DNA, the CDR3 is TGTGCCAGCAGCAAACTTCCACAACGTATGAACACTGAAGCTTTCTTT.

The rearrangement uses TRBV7-9 and TRBJ2-7, with D perhaps matching TRBD2 (6 bases). This CDR3 comprises 13 residues. Germline loops: CDR1 SEHNR, CDR2 FQNEAQ (reference sequence). V lost 5 bases and J lost 3, with 11 bases in between. CDR3 DNA sequence: TGTGCCAGCAGCCAAGGGACTGGCTACGAGCAGTACTTC. Protein: CASSQGTGYEQYF.

The V gene is TRBV7-9, the J gene TRBJ2-7, with a tentative D call TRBD1 (6 bases). The V gene lost 5 bases and the J gene lost 2 bases, with 10 bases spanning the gap. The CDR3 consists of 13 residues. CDR1 SEHNR and CDR2 FQNEAQ come from the germline V gene (reference sequence). For the CDR3, the DNA is TGTGCCAGCAGCGGTGACAGGCCCTACGAGCAGTACTTC. As protein: CASSGDRPYEQYF.

V usage is TRBV5-4 and J usage is TRBJ2-7, with D maybe TRBD1 (6 bases). The germline gives CDR1 SGHNT, CDR2 YYREEE (reference sequence). This CDR3 spans 13 amino acids. Between the trimmed V and J ends, which lost 4 bases and 0 bases, there was a span of 8 bases. CDR3 bases: TGTGCCAGCAGCCTACAGGGCTCCTACGAGCAGTACTTC. This sequence encodes CASSLQGSYEQYF.

The gene calls are TRBV7-3 and TRBJ1-5; D remains ambiguous. Germline V gives CDR1 SGHTA, CDR2 FQGTGA. This CDR3 comprises 15 residues. Trimming stripped 0 bases from V and 6 bases from J, with 12 bases between. CDR3 nucleotide sequence: TGTGCCAGCAGCTTAACGGGCGGGCCCGCTCAGCCCCAGCATTTT. Its protein product is CASSLTGGPAQPQHF.

V and J are TRBV18 and TRBJ2-3; D is ambiguous. Trimming cost V 6 bases and J 5 bases, with 18 bases left between them. CDR3 length: 15 residues. The V gene's germline CDR1 is KGHSH and CDR2 LQKENI. The CDR3 here is CASSPPFALRDTQYF. The CDR3 nucleotides are TGTGCCAGCTCCCCGCCCTTCGCCCTTCGAGATACGCAGTATTTT.

The CDR3 nucleotides are TGTGCCAGCAAGGGGGGGCCCTACCCTAGCACAGATACGCAGTATTTT. It translates to CASKGGPYPSTDTQYF. The chain has TRBV6-6 and TRBJ2-3; D might be TRBD2 (7 bases). Germline V lookup: CDR1 MNHNY, CDR2 SVGAGI (reference sequence). The V end was cut by 7 bases, the J end by 0 bases, with 17 bases between. This CDR3 is built from 16 residues.

The rearrangement uses TRBV6-5 and TRBJ1-5; D remains ambiguous. Germline V gene data show CDR1 as MNHEY and CDR2 as SVGAGI. This CDR3 is 15 amino acids long. V was clipped by 0 bases and J by 0 bases, with 6 bases between them. The CDR3 bases are TGTGCCAGCAGTTACTCCCACGATAGCAATCAGCCCCAGCATTTT. Protein: CASSYSHDSNQPQHF.

This chain joins TRBV7-9 and TRBJ2-5; TRBD2 matches 8 bases. There are 16 residues in the CDR3. Trimming took 4 bases from V and 5 from J; bases not matched to a gene: 12. Germline V gene data show CDR1 as SEHNR and CDR2 as FQNEAQ (reference sequence). CDR3 sequence: CASSSALAGPEETQYF. CDR3 nucleotides: TGTGCCAGCAGCTCCGCCCTAGCGGGTCCAGAGGAGACCCAGTACTTC.

This clone has just a few counts. The rearrangement joins TRBV5-6 to TRBJ2-7; D remains unclear. Trimming removed 0 bases from V and 0 bases from J, with 7 bases in between. Germline CDR1 reads SGHDT; CDR2 reads YYEEEE. The CDR3 has 14 residues. In DNA form, the CDR3 reads TGTGCCAGCAGCTTGGAGGGTAACTCCTACGAGCAGTACTTC. It is translated as CASSLEGNSYEQYF.

This clone has only a few counts. The gene calls are TRBV6-5 and TRBJ1-2, with 10 bases lining up with TRBD1. CDR1 and CDR2 from the germline V gene are MNHEY and SVGAGI. V gave up 6 bases and J gave up 6 bases; unmatched junction bases: 7. The CDR3 consists of 14 residues. The CDR3 protein is CASRPQTGGHGYTF. As DNA, the CDR3 is TGTGCCAGCAGGCCACAGACAGGGGGCCATGGCTACACCTTC.

J is TRBJ1-2 and V is TRBV14, with a tentative D call TRBD1 (6 bases). Germline V lookup: CDR1 SGHDN, CDR2 FVKESK. This CDR3 region has 14 residues. Deletions cut 3 bases from V and 6 bases from J, with 14 bases between. The CDR3 coding sequence is TGTGCCAGCAGCCAGGGAGGCAGGGGTCATGGCTACACCTTC. Amino acid sequence: CASSQGGRGHGYTF. The whole variable domain, filled in from reference TRBV14 and TRBJ1-2, reads EAGVTQFPSHSVIEKGQTVTLRCDPISGHDNLYWYRRVMGKEIKFLLHFVKESKQDESGMPNNRFLAERTGGTYSTLKVQPAELEDSGVYFCASSQGGRGHGYTFGSGTRLTVV.

The sample holds a few counts of this clone. This chain connects TRBV13 to TRBJ2-2; the D is unclear. The length of the CDR3 is 14 residues. Germline V gives CDR1 PRHDT, CDR2 FYEKMQ (reference sequence). V lost 5 bases to trimming and J lost 4 bases, with 11 bases between them. For the CDR3, the DNA is TGTGCCAGCAGCGAGCCCCCTCCCACCGGGGAGCTGTTTTTT. The encoded protein is CASSEPPPTGELFF.

The rearrangement links TRBV7-9 to TRBJ1-1; a weak D match, TRBD1 (5 bases). Trimming stripped 5 bases from V and 5 bases from J, with 24 bases between. The CDR3 is 17 residues long. CDR1 and CDR2 (germline): SEHNR, FQNEAQ (reference sequence). The DNA for the CDR3 is TGTGCCAGCAGCGACAGCGCGGGGTTTGAGGGAGGTACTGAAGCTTTCTTT. The encoded protein is CASSDSAGFEGGTEAFF.

J is TRBJ2-7 and V is TRBV10-2; the match to TRBD1 covers 7 bases. With 4 bases clipped from V and 10 bases from J, the junction kept 1 base outside the gene matches. Germline V CDR1 and CDR2: WSHSY, SAAADI. The CDR3 spans 10 residues. The CDR3 nucleotides are TGCGCCAGCAGTGGGGACAGCCAGTACTTC. It encodes CASSGDSQYF.

The chain has TRBV14 and TRBJ2-5; the match to TRBD1 covers 10 bases. Germline V gives CDR1 SGHDN, CDR2 FVKESK. Trimming took 2 bases from V and 5 from J; bases not matched to a gene: 2. The CDR3 runs to 14 residues. The CDR3 DNA sequence: TGTGCCAGCAGCCAAAGGGACAGGGGTGAGACCCAGTACTTC. Its translation is CASSQRDRGETQYF.